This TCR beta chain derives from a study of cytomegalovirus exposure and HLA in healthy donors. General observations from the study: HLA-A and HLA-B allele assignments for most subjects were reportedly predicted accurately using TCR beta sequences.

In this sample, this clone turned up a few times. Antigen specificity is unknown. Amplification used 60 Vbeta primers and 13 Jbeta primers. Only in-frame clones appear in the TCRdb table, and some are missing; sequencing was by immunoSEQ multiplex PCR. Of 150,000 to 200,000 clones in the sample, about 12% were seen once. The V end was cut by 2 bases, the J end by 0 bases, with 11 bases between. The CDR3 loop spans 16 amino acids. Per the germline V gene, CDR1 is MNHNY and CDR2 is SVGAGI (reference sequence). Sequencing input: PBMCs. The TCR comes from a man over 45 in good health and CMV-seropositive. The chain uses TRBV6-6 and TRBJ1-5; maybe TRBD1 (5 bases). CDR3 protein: CASSYLRANSNQPQHF. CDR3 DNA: TGTGCCAGCAGTTACCTCAGGGCTAATAGCAATCAGCCCCAGCATTTT.